This T cell receptor beta chain was captured by sequencing in a study of shared clonotypes between healthy human individuals (dated by TCRdb to the early 2020s). Concerning the study at large: The cohort comprised a couple of women and three men aged 18 to 49 years. To increase sequencing depth and limit assay-specific biases, TCR repertoire library preparation and sequencing were carried out by different laboratories using diverse techniques. Per donor, three plates each were used for CD4 naive and CD4 memory, two for CD8 naive, and one for CD8 memory. Leukapheresis yielded between about 0.9 and 9 billion PBMCs per donor. The study deeply sequenced blood TCR repertoires of five healthy adults to estimate repertoire size and the extent of clonotype sharing between individuals. Results the study describes overall, beyond this receptor: Roughly 5% of naive CD4, around 3.5% of naive CD8, about 2.1% of memory CD4, and about 0.4% of memory CD8 clonotypes were shared across four donors. Even with the large sequencing depth, rarefaction of the sorted-subset datasets indicated that sequencing was incomplete. Clonotypes shared by all four sorted-subset donors showed higher generation probabilities than non-shared clonotypes. Estimated clonotype richness was generally larger for naive than for memory subsets. Only blood was sampled, and tissue TCR repertoires likely differ from those in blood. Pairwise subsampling indicated that sequencing depth was expected to affect the degree of clonotype sharing among donors. Because the study included only a small number of donors, the genetic and exposure-history diversity represented was limited.

As regards this clone: The clone's antigen remains unknown. No quality values exist for individual bases; no much larger clone is one base distant.

Using the deep immunoSEQ assay, TCR CDR3 regions were amplified from genomic DNA by multiplex PCR. Extracted genomic DNA from each cell subset was spread evenly across all wells of several immunoSEQ 96-well plates, with each plate serving as a replicate. For sorted subsets, about 220 ng of genomic DNA, equivalent to some 33,000 T cell genomes, went into each replicate PCR. Purified libraries were measured with a Qubit 3.0 fluorometer, size-checked on a Bioanalyzer 2100, and measured again with the KAPA Library Quantification kit. A separate single-read 150-cycle Illumina NextSeq 550 flow cell was used to sequence each immunoSEQ 96-well plate. The source study handled its data this way. Because the immunoSEQ output held only junctional sequences and lacked quality scores, the filtering could not match the filtering applied to full-length reads. To assign V/J genes and CDR3, sequences were annotated using PyIR, a Python wrapper for IgBLAST v1.9, with IMGT germline references. Reads were removed for weak V/J assignments (E-value above 1e-6), missing CDR3, stop codons, out-of-frame junctions, or ambiguous translated residues. V3J clonotypes were defined as sequences sharing the same inferred V gene, J gene, and CDR3 amino acid sequence. Percentage overlap between repertoires was computed as shared unique clonotypes divided by the size of the smaller repertoire. Richness of each repertoire was evaluated using RTK rarefaction, the Chao1 estimator, and Recon v2.1 estimates of unobserved clonotypes. Generation probabilities were computed with OLGA for all TCRbeta clonotypes obtained by the gDNA method from a few donors. Sourced from immuneACCESS, this table was stored by TCRdb with only in-frame sequences that have V and J called. A share of the clones is absent; for the studies checked, an unresolved V gene accounts for under half, and the remainder has no known explanation. That table supplies the V and J calls and clone size; D and trimming were determined from the DNA. This sample comprises some 1,100,000 clones, about 80% of them detected only once. The top ten hold 0.4% to 0.55% of the sample.

Donors were healthy HIV-negative adults with no recently reported acute infections or vaccinations. Only Caucasian adults living in Nashville, Tennessee, USA were represented among the donors. CD4+ T cells were enriched through magnetic negative selection, after which naive cells were positively selected on CD45RA and the remaining negative fraction served as the memory subset. Blood was collected by leukapheresis, and PBMCs were isolated by Ficoll-Histopaque density gradient centrifugation and then cryopreserved in liquid nitrogen vapor phase. Purity and quantity of every magnetically sorted T cell population were checked by analytical flow cytometry. From each sorted fraction, genomic DNA was isolated and quantified by UV absorbance on a Nanodrop 2000c. V lost 0 bases and J lost 6 bases; the stretch between them is 3 bases long. Looking up the germline V gene yields CDR1 SGHDT and CDR2 YYEEEE. Counted from cysteine to phenylalanine, this CDR3 has 12 amino acids. Kept here is only the CDR3 DNA, which spans 36 bases and is read in frame from base 1.

This sequence was found in a man younger than 30 in good health. Some clones in this sample may be carry-over from other donors' samples. The sequence is built from TRBV5-6 and TRBJ2-2, with the D gene not confidently named. The sample taken for sequencing was memory CD4+ T cells from PBMCs. This specimen's cell subset or site label, interpreted: CD45RA-negative fraction. In nucleotides, the sequence is TGTGCCAGCAGCTTGGCGGCCGGGGAGCTGTTTTTT. The encoded protein is CASSLAAGELFF.